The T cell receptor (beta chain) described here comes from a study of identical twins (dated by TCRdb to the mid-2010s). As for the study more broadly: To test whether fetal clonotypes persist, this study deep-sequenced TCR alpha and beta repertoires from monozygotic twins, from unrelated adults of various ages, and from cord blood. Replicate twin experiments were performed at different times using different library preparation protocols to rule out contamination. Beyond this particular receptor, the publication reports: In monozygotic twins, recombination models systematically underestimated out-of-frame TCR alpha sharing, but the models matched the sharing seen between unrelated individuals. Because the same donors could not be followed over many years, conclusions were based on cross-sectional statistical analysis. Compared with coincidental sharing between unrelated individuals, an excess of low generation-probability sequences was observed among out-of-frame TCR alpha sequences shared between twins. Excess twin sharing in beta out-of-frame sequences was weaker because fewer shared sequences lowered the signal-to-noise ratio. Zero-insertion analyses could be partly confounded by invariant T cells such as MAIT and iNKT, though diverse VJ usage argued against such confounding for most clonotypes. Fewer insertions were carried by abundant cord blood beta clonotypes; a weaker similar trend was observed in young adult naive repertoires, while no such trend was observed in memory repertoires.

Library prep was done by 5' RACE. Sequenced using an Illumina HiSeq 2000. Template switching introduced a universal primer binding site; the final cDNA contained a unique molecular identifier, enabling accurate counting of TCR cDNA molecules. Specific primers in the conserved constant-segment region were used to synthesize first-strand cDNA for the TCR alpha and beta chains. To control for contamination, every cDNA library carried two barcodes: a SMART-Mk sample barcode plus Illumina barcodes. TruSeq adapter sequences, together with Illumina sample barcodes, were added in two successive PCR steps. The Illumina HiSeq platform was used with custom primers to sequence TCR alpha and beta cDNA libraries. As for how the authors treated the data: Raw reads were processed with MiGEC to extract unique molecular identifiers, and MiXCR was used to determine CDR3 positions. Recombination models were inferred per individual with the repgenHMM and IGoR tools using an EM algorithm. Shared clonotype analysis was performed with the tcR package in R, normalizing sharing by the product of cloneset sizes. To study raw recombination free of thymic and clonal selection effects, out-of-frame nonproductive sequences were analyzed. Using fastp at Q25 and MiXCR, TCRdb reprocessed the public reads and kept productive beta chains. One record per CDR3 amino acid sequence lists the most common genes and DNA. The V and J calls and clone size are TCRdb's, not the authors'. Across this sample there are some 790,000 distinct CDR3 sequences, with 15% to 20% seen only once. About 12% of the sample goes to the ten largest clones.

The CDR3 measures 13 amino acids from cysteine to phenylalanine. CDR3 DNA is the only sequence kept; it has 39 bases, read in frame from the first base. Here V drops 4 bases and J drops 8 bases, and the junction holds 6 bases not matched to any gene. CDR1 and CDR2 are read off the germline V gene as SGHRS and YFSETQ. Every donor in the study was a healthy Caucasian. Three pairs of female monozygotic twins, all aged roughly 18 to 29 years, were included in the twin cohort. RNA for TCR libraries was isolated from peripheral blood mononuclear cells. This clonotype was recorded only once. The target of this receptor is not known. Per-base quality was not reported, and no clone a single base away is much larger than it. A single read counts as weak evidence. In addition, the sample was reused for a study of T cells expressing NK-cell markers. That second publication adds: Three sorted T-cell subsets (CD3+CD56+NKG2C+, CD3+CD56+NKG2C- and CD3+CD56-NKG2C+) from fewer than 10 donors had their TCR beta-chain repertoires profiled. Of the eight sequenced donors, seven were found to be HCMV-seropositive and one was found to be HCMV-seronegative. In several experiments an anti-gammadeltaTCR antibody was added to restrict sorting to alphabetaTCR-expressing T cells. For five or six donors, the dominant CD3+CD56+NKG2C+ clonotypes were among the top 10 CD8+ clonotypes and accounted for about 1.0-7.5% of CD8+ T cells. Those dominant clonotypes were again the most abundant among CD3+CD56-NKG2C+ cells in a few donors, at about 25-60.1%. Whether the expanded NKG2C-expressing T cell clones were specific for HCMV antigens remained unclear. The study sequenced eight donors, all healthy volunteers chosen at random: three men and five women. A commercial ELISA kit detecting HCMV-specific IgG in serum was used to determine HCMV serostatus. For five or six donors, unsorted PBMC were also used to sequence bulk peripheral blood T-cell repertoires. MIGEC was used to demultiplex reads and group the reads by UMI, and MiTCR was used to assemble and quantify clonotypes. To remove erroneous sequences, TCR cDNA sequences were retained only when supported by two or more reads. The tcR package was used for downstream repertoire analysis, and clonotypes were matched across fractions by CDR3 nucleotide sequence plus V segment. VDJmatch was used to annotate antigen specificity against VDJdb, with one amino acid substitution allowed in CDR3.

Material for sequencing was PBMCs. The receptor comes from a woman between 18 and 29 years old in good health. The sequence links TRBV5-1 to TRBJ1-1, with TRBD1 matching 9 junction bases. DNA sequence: TGCGCCAGCAGCACTACAGGGGGCGACGAAGCTTTCTTT. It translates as CASSTTGGDEAFF.